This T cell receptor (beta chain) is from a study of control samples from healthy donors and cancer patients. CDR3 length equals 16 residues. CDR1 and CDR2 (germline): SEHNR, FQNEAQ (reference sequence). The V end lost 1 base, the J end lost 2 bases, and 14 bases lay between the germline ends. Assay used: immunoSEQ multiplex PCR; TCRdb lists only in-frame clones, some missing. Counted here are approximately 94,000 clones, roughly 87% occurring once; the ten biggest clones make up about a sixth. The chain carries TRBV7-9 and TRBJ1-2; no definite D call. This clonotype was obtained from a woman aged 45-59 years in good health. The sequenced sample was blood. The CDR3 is CASSLESAASNYGYTF. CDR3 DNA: TGTGCCAGCAGCTTAGAGTCTGCAGCATCAAACTATGGCTACACCTTC.